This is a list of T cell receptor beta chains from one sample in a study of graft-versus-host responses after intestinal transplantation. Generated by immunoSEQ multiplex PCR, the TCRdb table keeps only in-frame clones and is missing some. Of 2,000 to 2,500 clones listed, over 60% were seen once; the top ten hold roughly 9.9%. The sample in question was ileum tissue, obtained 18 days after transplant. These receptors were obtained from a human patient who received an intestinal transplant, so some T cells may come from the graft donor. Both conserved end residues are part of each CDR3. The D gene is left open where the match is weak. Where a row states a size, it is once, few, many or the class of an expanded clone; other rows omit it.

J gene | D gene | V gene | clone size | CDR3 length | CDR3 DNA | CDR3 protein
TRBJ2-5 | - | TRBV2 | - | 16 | TGTGCCAGCAGTGAATTACGTGAAGGTTTTTTTAAGACCCAGTACTTC | CASSELREGFFKTQYF
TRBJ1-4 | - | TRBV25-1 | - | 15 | TGTGCCAGCAGTGATAAAGGGGGTAGGGTTGAAAAACTGTTTTTT | CASSDKGGRVEKLFF
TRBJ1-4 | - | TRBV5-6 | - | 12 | TGTGCCAGCAGCTTCAGAAATGAAAAACTGTTTTTT | CASSFRNEKLFF
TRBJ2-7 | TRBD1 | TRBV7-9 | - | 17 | TGTGCCAGCAGCCTACCCGGGACAGGGGGCATTAAATACGAGCAGTACTTC | CASSLPGTGGIKYEQYF
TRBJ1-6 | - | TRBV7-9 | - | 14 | TGTGCCAGCAGCTATGACCAGAGAAATTCACCCCTCCACTTT | CASSYDQRNSPLHF
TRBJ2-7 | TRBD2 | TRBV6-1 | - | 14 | TGTGCCAGCAGAGAGACTAGCTATACCTACGAGCAGTACTTC | CASRETSYTYEQYF
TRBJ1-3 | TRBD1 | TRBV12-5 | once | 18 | TGTGCTAGTGGAATCGACAGGGGCCATTACAGCTCTGGAAACACCATATATTTT | CASGIDRGHYSSGNTIYF
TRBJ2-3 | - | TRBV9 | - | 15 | TGTGCCAGCGCAGGGCGGGGTCATAACACAGATACGCAGTATTTT | CASAGRGHNTDTQYF
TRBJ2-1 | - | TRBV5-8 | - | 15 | TGTGCCAGCAGCTTGGGCGGGGTACCCTACAATGAGCAGTTCTTC | CASSLGGVPYNEQFF
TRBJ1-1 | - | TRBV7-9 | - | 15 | TGTGCCAGCAGCTTAGCTTCCGTTTTGAACACTGAAGCTTTCTTT | CASSLASVLNTEAFF
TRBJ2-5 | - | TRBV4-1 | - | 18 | TGCGCCAGCAGCCAAGATGGCCCAGGGGGGCCCCACGGAGAGACCCAGTACTTC | CASSQDGPGGPHGETQYF
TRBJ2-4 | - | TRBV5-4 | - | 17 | TGTGCCAGGGATCGGAGACGGAAGATTCTAGCCAAAAACATTCAGTACTTC | CARDRRRKILAKNIQYF
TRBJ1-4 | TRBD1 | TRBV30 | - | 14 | TGTGCCTGGAGTGGGACAGGGGGTAATGAAAAACTGTTTTTT | CAWSGTGGNEKLFF
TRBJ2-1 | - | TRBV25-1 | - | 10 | TGTGCCAGCAGTGACAATGAGCAGTTCTTC | CASSDNEQFF
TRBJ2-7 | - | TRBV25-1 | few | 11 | TGTGCCAGCAGTAACAACTACGAGCAGTACTTC | CASSNNYEQYF
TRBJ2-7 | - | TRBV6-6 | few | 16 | TGTGCCAGCAGTTACGTGCGCGCAGGGCGGTCCTACGAGCAGTACTTC | CASSYVRAGRSYEQYF
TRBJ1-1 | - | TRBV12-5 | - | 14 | TGTGCTAGTGGTGTCTCAATACAGAACACTGAAGCTTTCTTT | CASGVSIQNTEAFF
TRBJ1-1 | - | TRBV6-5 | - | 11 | TGTGCCAGCAGACAGGGCACTGAAGCTTTCTTT | CASRQGTEAFF
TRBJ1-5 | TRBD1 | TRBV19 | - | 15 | TGTGCCAGTAGTATAGGGACAGGGGGCAATCAGCCCCAGCATTTT | CASSIGTGGNQPQHF
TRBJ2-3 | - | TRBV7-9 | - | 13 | TGTGCCAGCAGCCCTGGATTCGGCGATACGCAGTATTTT | CASSPGFGDTQYF
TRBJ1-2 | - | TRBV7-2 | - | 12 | TGTGCCAGCAGCTTAGCCAACTATGGCTACACCTTC | CASSLANYGYTF
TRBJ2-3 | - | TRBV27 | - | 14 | TGTGCCAGCAGTTTATCACAGGGCACAGATACGCAGTATTTT | CASSLSQGTDTQYF
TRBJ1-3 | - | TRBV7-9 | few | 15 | TGTGCCAGCAGCTTAGGGACAGCGGCGGGAAACACCATATATTTT | CASSLGTAAGNTIYF
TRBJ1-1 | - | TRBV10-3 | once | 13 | TGTGCCATCAGTGGGTGGCAAAACCCTGAAGCTTTCTTT | CAISGWQNPEAFF
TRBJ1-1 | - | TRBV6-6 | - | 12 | TGTGCCAGCAGTTATACCGACAGGGAAGCTTTCTTT | CASSYTDREAFF
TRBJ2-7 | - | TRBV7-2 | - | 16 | TGTGCCAGCAGCAAGCTTTGGGTAAGGGCGAACTACGAGCAGTACTTC | CASSKLWVRANYEQYF
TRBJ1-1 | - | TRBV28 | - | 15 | TGTGCCAGCAGTTTATCTAGGCATATGAACACTGAAGCTTTCTTT | CASSLSRHMNTEAFF
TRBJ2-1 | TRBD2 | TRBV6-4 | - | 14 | TGTGCCAGCAGTGAGCGGGAGGGCCCCAATGAGCAGTTCTTC | CASSEREGPNEQFF
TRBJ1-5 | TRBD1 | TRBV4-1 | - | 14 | TGCGCCAGCAGCCAACAGGGGGTGGGTCAGCCCCAGCATTTT | CASSQQGVGQPQHF
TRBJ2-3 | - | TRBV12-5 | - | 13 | TGTGCTAGTGGTTTGGGCAACACAGATACGCAGTATTTT | CASGLGNTDTQYF
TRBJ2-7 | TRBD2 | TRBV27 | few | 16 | TGTGCCAGCAGTCCTTACCGGACTAGCGCAAACTACGAGCAGTACTTC | CASSPYRTSANYEQYF
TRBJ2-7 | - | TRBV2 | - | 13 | TGTGCCAGCAGCAGGACAGCCTCCTACGAGCAGTACTTC | CASSRTASYEQYF
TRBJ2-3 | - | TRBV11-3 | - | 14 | TGTGCCAGCAGCTTTGGGGGGCTCACAGATACGCAGTATTTT | CASSFGGLTDTQYF
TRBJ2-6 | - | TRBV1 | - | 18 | TGCACCAGCAGTCTACCAGGTTTGTCACAAAGTCGGGCCAACGTCCTGACTTTC | CTSSLPGLSQSRANVLTF
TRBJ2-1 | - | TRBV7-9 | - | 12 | TGTGCCAGCAGCTTAGACGTCACCTGGGGGTTCTTC | CASSLDVTWGFF
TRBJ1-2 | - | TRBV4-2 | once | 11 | TGTGCCAGCAGCCCAGGTTATGGCTACACCTTC | CASSPGYGYTF
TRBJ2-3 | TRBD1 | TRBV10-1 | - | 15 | TGCGCCAGCAGTGACTTGGGACAGGGGACAGATACGCAGTATTTT | CASSDLGQGTDTQYF
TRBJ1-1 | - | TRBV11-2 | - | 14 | TGTGCCAGCAGCCGACAGGCCTATTCGACTGAAGCTTTCTTT | CASSRQAYSTEAFF
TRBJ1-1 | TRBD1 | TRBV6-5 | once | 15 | TGTGCCAGCAGACGGACCGGGACAGGGACGGGTGAAGCTTTCTTT | CASRRTGTGTGEAFF
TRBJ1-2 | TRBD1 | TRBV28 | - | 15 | TGTGCCAGCAGTTTAAGCTTGGCAGGGGGCCGGGGCTACACCTTC | CASSLSLAGGRGYTF
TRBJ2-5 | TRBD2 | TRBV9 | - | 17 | TGTGCCAGCAGCGTAGACCCCCCCGGACTAGTCGAAGAGACCCAGTACTTC | CASSVDPPGLVEETQYF
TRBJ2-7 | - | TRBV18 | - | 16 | TGTGCCAGCTCACCACGTTCGGCGGGAAACTCCTACGAGCAGTACTTC | CASSPRSAGNSYEQYF
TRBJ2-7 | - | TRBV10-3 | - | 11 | TGTGCCACGGGACACTCCTACGAGCAGTACTTC | CATGHSYEQYF
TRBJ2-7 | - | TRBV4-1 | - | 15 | TGCGCCAGCAGCCAACTGGAGAGGGGAGCCTACGAGCAGTACTTC | CASSQLERGAYEQYF
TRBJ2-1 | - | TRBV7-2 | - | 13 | TGTGCCAGCAGCCCCCGACAGATCTCGGAGCAGTTCTTC | CASSPRQISEQFF
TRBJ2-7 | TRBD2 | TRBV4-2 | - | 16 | TGTGCCAGCAGCCAAGATGGGACTAGCGGCTCCTACGAGCAGTACTTC | CASSQDGTSGSYEQYF
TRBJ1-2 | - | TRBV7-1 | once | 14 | TGTGCCAGCAGCTTACACACCCGAAGCTATGGCTACACCTTC | CASSLHTRSYGYTF